These 17 T cell receptor beta chains share one sample of origin, sequenced in a study of T cell responses to AZD1222 COVID-19 vaccine. Profiling relied on immunoSEQ multiplex PCR, and the TCRdb table lists in-frame clones only, not all of them. The sample shows tens of thousands of clones, around nine tenths of them seen only once. Here the sequenced sample was peripheral blood, taken 28 days after the second AZD1222 dose. Receptor source: an adult who received the AZD1222 COVID-19 vaccine.

CDR3 amino acids: CASSLNPTSPLHF. The CDR3 DNA reads as TGTGCCAGCAGTTTAAACCCCACTTCACCCCTCCACTTT. The chain recombines TRBV2 with TRBJ1-6; D remains ambiguous. Germline values: CDR1 SNHLY, CDR2 FYNNEI. Deletions cut 5 bases from V and 9 bases from J, with 11 bases between. The CDR3 runs 13 residues.

This sequence joins TRBV19 and TRBJ1-6; D gene uncertain. V was shortened by 3 bases and J by 7 bases, with 22 bases between the two germline ends. CDR3 length equals 18 residues. Germline CDR1 and CDR2: LNHDA and SQIVND (reference sequence). The CDR3 bases are TGTGCCAGTAGTATCCACCCCGCCCGATCCGGCGGGAATTCACCCCTCCACTTT. Translating it yields CASSIHPARSGGNSPLHF.

The chain carries TRBV6-2 or TRBV6-3 and TRBJ1-5; a weak D match, TRBD1 (6 bases). The CDR3 totals 17 residues. CDR1 is MNHEY, CDR2 SVGEGT, per germline. The V end was cut by 2 bases, the J end by 0 bases, with 14 bases between. The CDR3 sequence is CASSYGGQANSNQPQHF. CDR3 nucleotide sequence: TGTGCCAGCAGTTACGGGGGACAAGCTAATAGCAATCAGCCCCAGCATTTT.

V is TRBV19 and J is TRBJ1-2; 7 bases map to TRBD1. This CDR3 has 13 amino acids. Germline lookup yields CDR1 LNHDA and CDR2 SQIVND (reference sequence). J gave up 8 bases and V 3 bases, and 6 bases lay outside the gene matches. CDR3 amino acids: CASSIDRASGYTF. The CDR3 bases are TGTGCCAGTAGTATCGACAGGGCTTCCGGCTACACCTTC.

J is TRBJ2-3 and V is TRBV18; D uncertain. The V and J ends lost 3 bases and 0 bases respectively, with 7 bases between them. The germline gives CDR1 KGHSH, CDR2 LQKENI. The length of the CDR3 is 14 residues. The CDR3 DNA follows: TGTGCCAGCTCACCCCAGTCTAGCACAGATACGCAGTATTTT. Translating it yields CASSPQSSTDTQYF.

This chain connects TRBV9 to TRBJ2-1; unclear D gene. The CDR3 spans 14 residues. Trimming took 4 bases from V and 1 from J, leaving 9 bases between them. Germline assignment: CDR1 SGDLS and CDR2 YYNGEE. This CDR3 is CASSFRPSYNEQFF. CDR3 nucleotides: TGTGCCAGCAGCTTCCGACCGTCCTACAATGAGCAGTTCTTC.

The chain employs TRBV10-2 and TRBJ2-1; 12 bases map to TRBD2. The ends lost 0 bases at V and 9 bases at J; junction bases unmatched: 15. Germline CDR1 WSHSY, CDR2 SAAADI. The CDR3 covers 19 residues. In DNA, the CDR3 is TGCGCCAGCAGTGAGTCGCCCCCCCGAAGACTAGCGGGAGTAGGTGAGCAGTTCTTC. Translated: CASSESPPRRLAGVGEQFF.

The chain is built from TRBV21-1 and TRBJ2-5. TRBV21-1 is deemed a pseudogene. This CDR3 is 13 amino acids long. The CDR3 reads CASSRTLRETQYF. For the CDR3, the DNA is TGTGCCAGCAGCAGGACGCTGCGAGAGACCCAGTACTTC.

The table lists this clone with a count of one. J is TRBJ2-5 and V is TRBV7-3; either TRBD1 or TRBD2 may fit D (5 bases each). The germline CDR1 and CDR2 sequences are SGHTA and FQGTGA. The CDR3 sequence is 14 residues long. Trimming took 0 bases from V and 5 from J, leaving 10 bases between them. The CDR3 nucleotides read TGTGCCAGCAGCTTAACGGGGACCATGGAGACCCAGTACTTC. It is translated as CASSLTGTMETQYF.

The genes are TRBV12-3 or TRBV12-4 and TRBJ2-1; D may be TRBD2 (5 bases). This CDR3 is built from 12 residues. Trimming left V 4 bases short and J 10 bases short, with 11 bases between. CDR3 DNA: TGTGCCAGCAGTTGGTCCGAGCGGGAGCAGTTCTTC. It specifies CASSWSEREQFF.

DNA of the CDR3: TGTGCCAGCAGTGAAACAGGGGGCTCTAACTATGGCTACACCTTC. This translates into CASSETGGSNYGYTF. The genes are TRBV6-4 and TRBJ1-2; 9 bases align to TRBD1. Unmatched junction bases numbered 2, after V lost 3 bases and J lost 0 bases. The length of the CDR3 is 15 residues. Per germline, CDR1 MRHNA and CDR2 SNTAGT.

The chain carries TRBV3-1 (or the pseudogene TRBV3-2) and TRBJ1-6, with TRBD1 matching over 10 bases. This CDR3 is built from 14 residues. The junction had 1 base not matched to a gene; V was cut back by 6 bases and J by 5 bases. The germline V gene has CDR1 LGHDT and CDR2 YNNKEL (reference sequence). The CDR3 is CASRGTGDNSPLHF. The CDR3 DNA is TGTGCCAGCAGGGGGACAGGGGATAATTCACCCCTCCACTTT.

This clone was picked up a small number of times. The rearrangement links TRBV30 to TRBJ1-5; 10 nucleotides agree with TRBD1. Trimming removed 5 bases from V and 3 bases from J; junction bases left unmatched: 1. In germline, CDR1 is GTSNPN, CDR2 SVGIG (reference sequence). This CDR3 has 13 residues. The CDR3 is CAWGQGDNQPQHF. CDR3 coding DNA: TGTGCCTGGGGACAGGGGGACAATCAGCCCCAGCATTTT.

This chain uses TRBV7-6 with TRBJ1-1; TRBD1 is a possible D gene (6 bases). Germline lookup yields CDR1 SGHVS and CDR2 FNYEAQ. This CDR3 region has 16 residues. V lost 1 base, J lost 4 bases, and 16 bases lay in between. The CDR3 DNA sequence: TGTGCCAGCAGCTTAGTGCAGCAGACAGGCGGCACTGAAGCTTTCTTT. It codes for CASSLVQQTGGTEAFF. Based on the CDR3 plus reference TRBV7-6 and TRBJ1-1, the full variable domain is GAGVSQSPRYKVTKRGQDVALRCDPISGHVSLYWYRQALGQGPEFLTYFNYEAQQDKSGLPNDRFSAERPEGSISTLTIQRTEQRDSAMYRCASSLVQQTGGTEAFFGQGTRLTVV.

The CDR3 reads CASRPSSGFPPSDTQYF. CDR3 bases: TGCGCCAGCAGGCCTTCCTCAGGGTTCCCGCCGTCAGATACGCAGTATTTT. V is TRBV5-1 and J is TRBJ2-3; possibly TRBD1 for D (5 bases). The CDR3 is made up of 17 amino acids. V lost 5 bases to trimming and J lost 4 bases, with 23 bases between them. CDR1 and CDR2 from the germline V gene are SGHRS and YFSETQ.

J is TRBJ2-3 and V is TRBV19; D is possibly TRBD1 (7 bases). CDR3 length equals 15 residues. V lost 3 bases and J lost 4, with 14 bases in between. CDR1 is LNHDA and CDR2 is SQIVND in the germline V gene (reference sequence). Here the CDR3 reads CASSMRQGDSDTQYF. For the CDR3, the DNA is TGTGCCAGTAGTATGCGGCAGGGGGACTCAGATACGCAGTATTTT.

V is TRBV6-6 and J is TRBJ2-5, with D unclear. This CDR3 comprises 11 residues. The V gene lost 5 bases and the J gene lost 3 bases, with 4 bases spanning the gap. The germline gives CDR1 MNHNY, CDR2 SVGAGI (reference sequence). The CDR3 DNA reads as TGTGCCAGCAGTAGCGAAGAGACCCAGTACTTC. Protein: CASSSEETQYF.